These 22 T cell receptor beta chains came from one sample sequenced in a study of CD4 T cells in relation to SARS-CoV-2 and coronaviruses. Assay: immunoSEQ multiplex PCR; the TCRdb copy retains only in-frame clones and omits some. The data show some 60,000 clones, about 90% seen once. Sequenced material: naive CD4+ T cells from PBMCs. The subset denotes: naive CD4+ T cells isolated by negative enrichment. These receptors originate from an adult with COVID-19.

This clone was seen a single time. This sequence joins TRBV20-1 and TRBJ2-3, with D possibly TRBD2 on 5 matching bases. Germline CDR1 is DFQATT and CDR2 is SNEGSKA (reference sequence). Deletions cut 3 bases from V and 0 bases from J, with 10 bases between. There are 14 residues in the CDR3. The CDR3 sequence is CSASVGGSTDTQYF. The CDR3 DNA sequence: TGCAGTGCTAGTGTTGGCGGGAGCACAGATACGCAGTATTTT.

The genes are TRBV9 and TRBJ2-3; tentative D call: TRBD1 (6 bases). The V end lost 5 bases, the J end lost 4 bases, and 14 bases lay between the germline ends. The CDR3 contains 14 residues. CDR1 SGDLS and CDR2 YYNGEE come from the germline V gene. The CDR3 DNA is TGTGCCAGCAGGGAAGGACAGATCTCAGATACGCAGTATTTT. The encoded protein is CASREGQISDTQYF.

This chain connects TRBV28 to TRBJ2-1; D is uncertain. This CDR3 comprises 12 residues. CDR1 is MDHEN, CDR2 SYDVKM, per germline. The V end was cut by 7 bases, the J end by 8 bases, with 12 bases between. The CDR3 DNA reads TGTGCCAGCACCCTATCCCCCCATGAGCAGTTCTTC. Translated, it gives CASTLSPHEQFF.

The chain uses TRBV23-1 and TRBJ2-2; TRBD1 is a possible D gene (6 bases). TRBV23-1 is sorted into the ORF group, with uncertain function. CDR3 length: 17 amino acids. The V gene lost 2 bases and the J gene lost 0 bases, with 13 bases spanning the gap. CDR3 DNA: TGCGCCAGCAGTCAAATCTCGGACAGAGCGAACACCGGGGAGCTGTTTTTT. This translates into CASSQISDRANTGELFF.

This rearrangement joins TRBV24-1 to TRBJ2-5; possible D gene TRBD2, 5 bases. Germline V gene data show CDR1 as KGHDR and CDR2 as SFDVKD. Trimming stripped 4 bases from V and 4 bases from J, with 15 bases between. The CDR3 runs 15 residues. CDR3 DNA: TGTGCCACCAGTGACCCCCTCTGGGCGGGAGAGACCCAGTACTTC. It yields the protein CATSDPLWAGETQYF.

The table lists this clone with a count of one. This chain connects TRBV5-1 to TRBJ2-3, with D tentatively TRBD1 or TRBD2 (5 bases each). Between the trimmed V and J ends, which lost 0 bases and 6 bases, there was a span of 8 bases. The CDR3 totals 13 residues. Germline V gene sequence: CDR1 SGHRS, CDR2 YFSETQ. CDR3 residues: CASSLAWGDTQYF. Written as DNA, the CDR3 is TGCGCCAGCAGCTTGGCTTGGGGGGATACGCAGTATTTT.

This chain uses TRBV9 with TRBJ2-1; the D gene is possibly TRBD2 (6 bases). Germline CDR1 reads SGDLS; CDR2 reads YYNGEE. V dropped 6 bases and J dropped 3 bases, with 16 bases sitting between them. This CDR3 spans 15 amino acids. The CDR3 DNA sequence: TGTGCCAGCACCCCCGCTCGGGGGATCTACAATGAGCAGTTCTTC. Its protein is CASTPARGIYNEQFF.

The chain has TRBV14 and TRBJ2-1, with D unclear. V lost 1 base and J lost 1, with 8 bases in between. Germline CDR1 reads SGHDN; CDR2 reads FVKESK. The CDR3 contains 15 residues. This chain's CDR3 is CASSQGLVSYNEQFF. CDR3 coding DNA: TGTGCCAGCAGCCAAGGGCTAGTGTCCTACAATGAGCAGTTCTTC.

DNA of the CDR3: TGTGCCAGCAGCTTAGTTGGACTAGCGGCCCCCGTTGAGCAGTTCTTC. This gives the protein CASSLVGLAAPVEQFF. This rearrangement joins TRBV11-2 to TRBJ2-1, with 10 nucleotides matching TRBD2. Germline V gene lookup returns CDR1 SGHAT and CDR2 FQNNGV. V lost 1 base, J lost 9 bases, and 9 bases stayed unmatched. The CDR3 length is 16 residues.

The V and J genes are TRBV18 and TRBJ2-3; D might be TRBD2 (5 bases). The V end lost 3 bases, the J end lost 3 bases, and 13 bases lay between the germline ends. The V gene's germline CDR1 is KGHSH and CDR2 LQKENI. This CDR3 has 15 amino acids. The chain's CDR3 is CASSPGLSKTDTQYF. CDR3 nucleotide sequence: TGTGCCAGCTCACCCGGACTCTCTAAAACAGATACGCAGTATTTT.

This chain uses TRBV29-1 with TRBJ2-5; 10 nucleotides align to TRBD2. Germline lookup yields CDR1 SQVTM and CDR2 ANQGSEA. The CDR3 totals 14 residues. With 6 bases clipped from V and 4 bases from J, the junction kept 8 bases outside the gene matches. The CDR3 coding sequence is TGCAGCGTCGCCCTAGCGGGAGTCCCAGAGACCCAGTACTTC. Translating it yields CSVALAGVPETQYF.

J is TRBJ2-7 and V is TRBV30; TRBD1 aligns across 10 bases. Germline assignment: CDR1 GTSNPN and CDR2 SVGIG (reference sequence). V was pared by 2 bases and J by 6 bases, with 7 bases of the junction left unmatched. CDR3 length equals 14 residues. The CDR3 DNA reads TGTGCCTGGAGTTACCGGGACAGGGGTTCCGAGCAGTACTTC. This encodes CAWSYRDRGSEQYF.

This sequence joins TRBV3-1 (or the pseudogene TRBV3-2) and TRBJ1-2; D call uncertain. This CDR3 comprises 17 residues. Trimming cost V 3 bases and J 6 bases, with 23 bases left between them. Germline V gene lookup returns CDR1 LGHDT and CDR2 YNNKEL (reference sequence). This CDR3 is CASSHRGREMVKDGYTF. The DNA for the CDR3 is TGTGCCAGCAGCCACCGTGGCAGAGAAATGGTGAAAGATGGCTACACCTTC.

V gene TRBV12-3 or TRBV12-4 combines with J gene TRBJ2-5; unclear D gene. V dropped 6 bases and J dropped 2 bases, with 10 bases sitting between them. This CDR3 contains 13 residues. CDR3 in amino acids: CASSVAVQETQYF. The CDR3 DNA reads as TGTGCCAGCAGCGTAGCCGTTCAAGAGACCCAGTACTTC.

The chain couples TRBV28 to TRBJ2-3, with no clear D. V lost 5 bases and J 4 bases, leaving 13 bases between the germline ends. The CDR3 is 14 amino acids. Germline CDR1 and CDR2: MDHEN and SYDVKM. The CDR3 loop is CASSATIGADTQYF. CDR3 bases: TGTGCCAGCAGTGCCACCATTGGGGCAGATACGCAGTATTTT.

CDR3 DNA sequence: TGCAGCGTTACAGGGGAGGTATTTGCTGAAGCTTTCTTT. This encodes CSVTGEVFAEAFF. The genes are TRBV29-1 and TRBJ1-1; 7 bases match TRBD1. Trimming at V came to 5 bases and at J to 6 bases, leaving 9 bases not matched to a gene. This CDR3 has 13 amino acids. Germline V gene data show CDR1 as SQVTM and CDR2 as ANQGSEA.

The chain combines TRBV6-5 with TRBJ1-1; no clear D gene. This CDR3 has 13 amino acids. The V end lost 9 bases, the J end lost 1 base, and 12 bases lay between the germline ends. The germline gives CDR1 MNHEY, CDR2 SVGAGI. The CDR3 DNA is TGTGCCAGTCCGCGGTACGGGAACACTGAAGCTTTCTTT. Amino acids: CASPRYGNTEAFF.

The rearrangement uses TRBV15 and TRBJ2-1, with D possibly matching TRBD2 (6 bases). This CDR3 is 15 amino acids long. Between the trimmed V and J ends, which lost 1 base and 7 bases, there was a span of 14 bases. Germline-derived CDR1 and CDR2 are LNHNV and YYDKDF (reference sequence). CDR3: CATSRGGLGRNEQFF. CDR3 nucleotide sequence: TGTGCCACCAGCAGAGGGGGACTCGGCCGGAATGAGCAGTTCTTC.

This sequence joins TRBV21-1 and TRBJ1-3. TRBV21-1 is shown as a pseudogene. The CDR3 totals 18 residues. CDR3 region: CASSKGPTRESSGNTIYF. CDR3 sequence (DNA): TGTGCCAGCAGCAAAGGGCCCACCCGAGAAAGCTCTGGAAACACCATATATTTT.

The J gene is TRBJ2-3, the V gene TRBV7-2; no reliable D call. Trimming took off 1 base at V and 0 bases at J, with 8 bases between the two ends. CDR3 length equals 15 residues. Germline loops: CDR1 SGHTA, CDR2 FQGNSA. CDR3 in DNA: TGTGCCAGCAGCTTAGAGGCCAGGAGCACAGATACGCAGTATTTT. Its translation: CASSLEARSTDTQYF.

The chain is built from TRBV5-1 and TRBJ2-5, with D possibly TRBD1 on 5 matching bases. Germline V CDR1 and CDR2: SGHRS, YFSETQ. V lost 0 bases, J lost 4 bases, and 10 bases lay in between. The CDR3 runs to 14 residues. The CDR3 protein is CASSLETAIETQYF. The CDR3 region has the DNA TGCGCCAGCAGCTTGGAGACAGCGATAGAGACCCAGTACTTC.

The chain has TRBV18 and TRBJ2-7, with 7 nucleotides matching TRBD1. Germline V gene sequence: CDR1 KGHSH, CDR2 LQKENI. Unmatched junction bases numbered 4, after V lost 3 bases and J lost 5 bases. CDR3 length: 13 amino acids. CDR3 protein: CASSPDRFHEQYF. The CDR3 DNA reads TGTGCCAGCTCACCGGACAGGTTCCACGAGCAGTACTTC.